The rows below give T cell receptor beta chains drawn from one sample of a study of somatic mutations in cytotoxic T cells in rheumatoid arthritis. The table came from immunoSEQ multiplex PCR; TCRdb's copy has only in-frame clones and leaves some out. The data show roughly 6,800 clones, with more than 45% seen just once and around 25% held by the top ten. The sequenced sample consisted of CD8+ T cells sorted from blood. The receptors shown here come from a woman between 40 and 55 years old in good health. The CDR3 runs from the conserved cysteine through the conserved F or W. A D gene is named only where the DNA matches it firmly. Size values are once, few and many counts, or a class for expanded clones, and some rows have none.

j_call	v_call	clone_size	d_call	cdr3_nt	cdr3_aa
TRBJ2-6	TRBV11-2	NA	NA	TGTGCCAGCAGCCCAACCGGGGGGGCCAACGTCCTGACTTTC	CASSPTGGANVLTF
TRBJ2-5	TRBV11-2	NA	NA	TGTGCCAGCAGCTTAGAGGCACAGACCCAAGAGACCCAGTACTTC	CASSLEAQTQETQYF
TRBJ2-1	TRBV9	NA	TRBD2	TGTGCCAGCAGCGTAGGAGGCGGGAGCCTCTACAATGAGCAGTTCTTC	CASSVGGGSLYNEQFF
TRBJ2-3	TRBV11-3	NA	NA	TGTGCCAGCAGCTCAGGACTCGAAAGCACAGATACGCAGTATTTT	CASSSGLESTDTQYF
TRBJ2-1	TRBV7-9	once	NA	TGTGCCAGCAGCTGGGACCAGGACGGCTACAATGAGCAGTTCTTC	CASSWDQDGYNEQFF
TRBJ2-7	TRBV5-1	few	TRBD2	TGCGCCAGCAGCTCTGGGACTAGCGGCAACTACGAGCAGTACTTC	CASSSGTSGNYEQYF
TRBJ2-4	TRBV7-9	few	NA	TGTGCCAGCAGCGCCGTCGGGGAAAACATTCAGTACTTC	CASSAVGENIQYF
TRBJ1-1	TRBV5-6	once	NA	TGTGCCAGCAGCTTGGTGAGGACGGGACTCACTGAAGCTTTCTTT	CASSLVRTGLTEAFF
TRBJ2-7	TRBV2	NA	TRBD2	TGTGCCAGCAATCTAGCGGGAGACTCCTACGAGCAGTACTTC	CASNLAGDSYEQYF
TRBJ2-2	TRBV5-8	NA	TRBD2	TGTGCCAGCAGCTTTCGGCTAGCGGGAGTAGTCGGGGAGCTGTTTTTT	CASSFRLAGVVGELFF
TRBJ2-7	TRBV5-4	NA	TRBD2	TGTGCCAGCAGCAACCTGGAGGGAGGGCCCTACGAGCAGTACTTC	CASSNLEGGPYEQYF
TRBJ2-1	TRBV4-1	NA	TRBD2	TGCGCCAGCAGCCAAGGACGGGAGGGCCTCTACAATGAGCAGTTCTTC	CASSQGREGLYNEQFF
TRBJ2-3	TRBV15	NA	NA	TGTGCCACCAGCTCTTCAGGGATCGCAGATACGCAGTATTTT	CATSSSGIADTQYF
TRBJ1-1	TRBV27	hyperexpanded	NA	TGTGCCAGCAGTGACACAGGGCCTGAAGCTTTCTTT	CASSDTGPEAFF
TRBJ2-7	TRBV5-1	NA	TRBD1	TGCGCCAGCAGCCCCGGGACAGGGGCTTGGGAGCAGTACTTC	CASSPGTGAWEQYF
TRBJ2-7	TRBV5-6	large	NA	TGTGCCAGCAGCTCCCCCGGAACAGGGAAACCCGAGCAGTACTTC	CASSSPGTGKPEQYF
TRBJ1-2	TRBV25-1	NA	NA	TGTGCCAGCAGCCGGGGGGCCCGAGGCTACACCTTC	CASSRGARGYTF
TRBJ2-3	TRBV5-6	NA	TRBD2	TGTGCCAGCAGCTTGGGACTAGCGGGAGTTATCGATACGCAGTATTTT	CASSLGLAGVIDTQYF
TRBJ2-7	TRBV7-9	NA	NA	TGTGCCAGCAGCTCGACCCTCCTCTACGAGCAGTACTTC	CASSSTLLYEQYF
TRBJ1-1	TRBV6-5	NA	NA	TGTGCCAGCAGTTACTCCTCACTTGCGAACACTGAAGCTTTCTTT	CASSYSSLANTEAFF
TRBJ2-1	TRBV30	NA	TRBD2	TGTGCCTGGGGGGCGGGGGCCTACAATGAGCAGTTCTTC	CAWGAGAYNEQFF
TRBJ2-1	TRBV5-6	few	TRBD2	TGTGCCAGCAGCTTACGACTAGCGGGACCCATCGCCCTTTTCAATGAGCAGTTCTTC	CASSLRLAGPIALFNEQFF
TRBJ2-3	TRBV5-5	NA	NA	TGTGCCAGCAGTGTGCAGATGGCCCTCACAGATACGCAGTATTTT	CASSVQMALTDTQYF
TRBJ2-7	TRBV6-5	NA	NA	TGTGCCAGCAAGGACGAGCAGTACTTC	CASKDEQYF
TRBJ2-7	TRBV5-6	few	NA	TGTGCCAGCAGCCCAGAGGGGGGGTTGGGCTCCTACGAGCAGTACTTC	CASSPEGGLGSYEQYF
TRBJ1-1	TRBV6-5	NA	NA	TGTGCCAGCAGTTACTACGGGGGAACTGAAGCTTTCTTT	CASSYYGGTEAFF
TRBJ2-7	TRBV6-5	NA	NA	TGTGCCAGCAGTGGCCGGGACACCATTTTTTCCGAGCAGTACTTC	CASSGRDTIFSEQYF
TRBJ2-5	TRBV18	NA	TRBD1	TGTGCCAGCGCGGACAGGGGAATCCCCCCCAGCGAGACCCAGTACTTC	CASADRGIPPSETQYF
TRBJ2-3	TRBV11-2	NA	NA	TGTGCCAGCAGCTTGGGGACAGATACGCAGTATTTT	CASSLGTDTQYF
TRBJ1-2	TRBV23-1	NA	NA	TGCGCCAGCAGTCACAACGCACGGACGGCCGCTAACTATGGCTACACCTTC	CASSHNARTAANYGYTF
TRBJ2-7	TRBV4-1	NA	TRBD2	TGCGCCAGCAGCCAGGGACTAGCCTCGGGGGAGCAGTACTTC	CASSQGLASGEQYF
TRBJ2-5	TRBV5-5	NA	NA	TGTGCCAGCAGCAGGAGTTTCCCTGCGGACCAAGAGACCCAGTACTTC	CASSRSFPADQETQYF
TRBJ2-2	TRBV10-3	NA	TRBD2	TGTGCCATCTGGCGGGAGCCGGGCACCGGGGAGCTGTTTTTT	CAIWREPGTGELFF
TRBJ2-2	TRBV6-5	few	NA	TGTGCCAGCAGTTACGGGGACACCGGGGAGCTGTTTTTT	CASSYGDTGELFF
TRBJ2-1	TRBV28	NA	NA	TGTGCCAGCAGTTTAACGGCGGGTTGGGATGAGCAGTTCTTC	CASSLTAGWDEQFF
TRBJ2-5	TRBV7-9	NA	TRBD1	TGTGCCAGCAGCACAGAGACAGGGGGTGGGGAGACCCAGTACTTC	CASSTETGGGETQYF
TRBJ2-7	TRBV27	NA	NA	TGTGCCAGCAGTCTCGGGGCAGGCCTGCTTACTAACTACGAGCAGTACTTC	CASSLGAGLLTNYEQYF
TRBJ2-7	TRBV5-1	NA	TRBD1	TGCGCCAGCAGCTTGGCCGGACAGGGGGACTACGAGCAGTACTTC	CASSLAGQGDYEQYF
TRBJ1-5	TRBV30	NA	NA	TGTGCCTGGAGTCTGCATTCAAATCAGCCCCAGCATTTT	CAWSLHSNQPQHF
TRBJ2-1	TRBV4-1	few	NA	TGCGCCAGCAGCCAAATGAATGAGCAGTTCTTC	CASSQMNEQFF
TRBJ1-3	TRBV5-6	NA	NA	TGTGCCAGCAGCTTCGGCCGCAGCGTCTCTGGAAACACCATATATTTT	CASSFGRSVSGNTIYF
TRBJ2-1	TRBV18	NA	TRBD1	TGTGCCAGCTCACCATTCCCGGGACAGCCAAACAATGAGCAGTTCTTC	CASSPFPGQPNNEQFF
TRBJ2-5	TRBV6-5	NA	NA	TGTGCCAGCACTTACTTTGAGACCCAGTACTTC	CASTYFETQYF
TRBJ2-7	TRBV12-5	NA	NA	TGTGCTAGTGGTTTGGGGTTGGGCGAGCAGTACTTC	CASGLGLGEQYF
TRBJ2-3	TRBV7-9	NA	TRBD2	TGTGCCAGCAGCTTAGCCCTAGCGGGATCTAAAGATACGCAGTATTTT	CASSLALAGSKDTQYF
TRBJ2-7	TRBV28	NA	TRBD2	TGTGCCAGCGCCGAGGGGGTAGCGGGGACTAGCTCCTACGAGCAGTACTTC	CASAEGVAGTSSYEQYF
TRBJ2-7	TRBV6-5	NA	NA	TGTGCCAGCAGCCAGACCTTCGGATCCGAGCAGTACTTC	CASSQTFGSEQYF